What follows are 30 T cell receptor beta chains derived from one specimen sequenced in a study of Graves' ophthalmopathy and Graves' hyperthyroidism. Amplified TCR beta CDR3 regions were obtained using RNA transcripts as template. The authors performed first-round RT-PCR with HTBI primers and then a second-round multiplex PCR. TCRdb re-called the multiplex PCR reads with MiXCR, one entry per CDR3 protein. The sample contains 200,000 to 250,000 distinct CDR3 sequences, around 42% of which appear only once. The specimen sequenced was peripheral blood. Receptors originate from an adult man with Graves' ophthalmopathy.

This chain uses TRBV20-1 with TRBJ2-5; D is possibly TRBD2 (5 bases). Germline V CDR1 and CDR2: DFQATT, SNEGSKA (reference sequence). Deletions cut 0 bases from V and 5 bases from J, with 13 bases between. The CDR3 runs to 14 residues. The CDR3 is CSARDAATMETQYF. CDR3 bases: TGCAGTGCTAGAGATGCCGCGACTATGGAGACCCAGTACTTC.

This clonotype was counted a few times. The chain is built from TRBV2 and TRBJ1-2, with D possibly being TRBD1 (5 bases). Germline V gene data show CDR1 as SNHLY and CDR2 as FYNNEI. The CDR3 is 14 residues long. V was clipped by 6 bases and J by 5 bases, with 16 bases between them. The CDR3, as DNA: TGTGCCAGCAGCTGGACAACGAGCCTTTATGGCTACACCTTC. Its protein is CASSWTTSLYGYTF.

In regard to this clonotype: One end of the junction does not line up with germline, which may come from a read error. The J gene is TRBJ2-6, the V gene TRBV4-1; D tentatively fits TRBD1 or TRBD2 (5 bases each). Germline CDR1 reads MGHRA; CDR2 reads YSYEKL. The CDR3 has 18 amino acids. This chain's CDR3 is CASSVDGAGFRWANVLTF. The CDR3 nucleotides read TGTGCCAGCAGTGTGGACGGGGCCGGATTCAGGTGGGCCAACGTCCTGACTTTC.

This rearrangement joins TRBV20-1 to TRBJ2-5; 9 nucleotides agree with TRBD2. Germline loops: CDR1 DFQATT, CDR2 SNEGSKA (reference sequence). This CDR3 has 14 amino acids. The V gene end was trimmed by 3 bases and the J gene end by 1 base; junction bases not matched to a gene: 3. The CDR3 spells CSASDSGGQETQYF. The CDR3 nucleotides are TGCAGTGCTAGCGATAGCGGGGGCCAAGAGACCCAGTACTTC.

This sequence joins TRBV15 and TRBJ2-3; D may be TRBD1 (5 bases). V dropped 0 bases and J dropped 1 base, with 5 bases sitting between them. The CDR3 is 14 amino acids. CDR1 is LNHNV and CDR2 is YYDKDF in the germline V gene (reference sequence). The CDR3 loop is CATSRDRGTDTQYF. The CDR3 bases are TGTGCCACCAGCAGAGACAGGGGCACAGATACGCAGTATTTT.

The V call is TRBV20-1, the J call TRBJ1-4; 12 nucleotides match TRBD1. V dropped 3 bases and J dropped 10; count of bases not matched to a gene: 3. Germline CDR1 and CDR2: DFQATT and SNEGSKA (reference sequence). CDR3 length: 13 residues. The CDR3 nucleotides read TGCAGTGCTAGGGGACAGGGGGCGGGAAAACTGTTTTTT. As protein: CSARGQGAGKLFF.

There are a few counts of this clonotype. Here the CDR3 DNA reads TGCAGTGCTAGTGAAGTTCGGGGTATACTCAACGAGCAGTACTTC. Its protein is CSASEVRGILNEQYF. This chain links TRBV20-1 with TRBJ2-7, with D perhaps TRBD2 (5 bases). V shed 3 bases and J shed 5 bases, with 20 bases lying between them. Germline-derived CDR1 and CDR2 are DFQATT and SNEGSKA (reference sequence). The CDR3 loop spans 15 amino acids.

This chain connects TRBV5-8 to TRBJ2-6, with D perhaps matching TRBD1 (5 bases). The CDR3 length is 12 residues. Germline V CDR1 and CDR2: SGHTS, YDEGEE. Between the trimmed V and J ends, which lost 7 bases and 3 bases, there was a span of 5 bases. CDR3 residues: CASQGGANVLTF. The CDR3 coding sequence is TGTGCCAGCCAGGGTGGGGCCAACGTCCTGACTTTC. Full variable domain (outside the CDR3, taken from reference TRBV5-8 and TRBJ2-6): EAGVTQSPTHLIKTRGQQATLRCSPISGHTSVYWYQQALGLGLQFLLWYDEGEERNRGNFPPRFSGRQFPNYSSELNVNALELEDSALYLCASQGGANVLTFGAGSRLTVL.

This clonotype came up a few times. This sequence joins TRBV19 and TRBJ1-4, with 7 bases lining up with TRBD1. CDR3 size: 14 residues. Looked up from germline, CDR1 is LNHDA and CDR2 is SQIVND (reference sequence). J gave up 6 bases and V 7 bases, and 8 bases lay outside the gene matches. In nucleotides, the CDR3 is TGTGCCAGTACGTCCCGGGACAGCGATGAAAAACTGTTTTTT. Its protein product is CASTSRDSDEKLFF.

The chain employs TRBV10-3 and TRBJ2-7, with 9 bases aligning to TRBD2. Looked up from germline, CDR1 is ENHRY and CDR2 is SYGVKD. V lost 8 bases and J lost 4; bases outside the gene matches: 9. The CDR3 covers 14 residues. The CDR3 region is CAIGIASGKYEQYF. The CDR3 DNA sequence: TGTGCCATCGGAATTGCTAGCGGGAAGTACGAGCAGTACTTC.

This rearrangement joins TRBV9 to TRBJ1-1; 8 bases line up with TRBD1. Germline CDR1 reads SGDLS; CDR2 reads YYNGEE. Germline trimming cut 4 bases from V and 6 bases from J; bases unmatched to any gene: 11. The length of the CDR3 is 15 residues. The CDR3 protein is CASSPWAGGRAEAFF. CDR3 DNA sequence: TGTGCCAGCAGCCCATGGGCAGGGGGCAGGGCTGAAGCTTTCTTT.

This clonotype was seen many times. The gene calls are TRBV7-8 and TRBJ2-7; maybe TRBD1 (5 bases). Germline V gives CDR1 SGHVS, CDR2 FQNEAQ. Trimming removed 3 bases at V and 0 bases at J, with 9 bases between. CDR3 length equals 14 residues. The CDR3 is CASSLPDSSYEQYF. DNA of the CDR3: TGTGCCAGCAGCTTGCCCGACAGCTCCTACGAGCAGTACTTC.

This clonotype appeared a few times. This rearrangement joins TRBV7-6 to TRBJ2-7; 12 bases line up with TRBD2. The CDR3 sequence is 17 residues long. The junction had 12 bases not matched to a gene; V was cut back by 4 bases and J by 5 bases. The germline V gene has CDR1 SGHVS and CDR2 FNYEAQ. CDR3 region: CASSSDELAGGRHEQYF. CDR3 nucleotide sequence: TGTGCCAGCAGCTCCGATGAACTAGCGGGAGGACGGCACGAGCAGTACTTC.

This clonotype was detected only a few times. J is TRBJ1-6 and V is TRBV9; 9 bases align to TRBD1. This CDR3 is built from 15 residues. V lost 7 bases and J lost 9; bases outside the gene matches: 11. Germline loops: CDR1 SGDLS, CDR2 YYNGEE. As DNA, the CDR3 is TGTGCCAGCCGGTCGTCGGGACAGGGCGGTTCACCCCTCCACTTT. Protein sequence: CASRSSGQGGSPLHF. Full variable domain (remainder filled in from reference TRBV9 and TRBJ1-6): DSGVTQTPKHLITATGQRVTLRCSPRSGDLSVYWYQQSLDQGLQFLIQYYNGEERAKGNILERFSAQQFPDLHSELNLSSLELGDSALYFCASRSSGQGGSPLHFGNGTRLTVT.

This clonotype has only a few counts. This sequence joins TRBV11-1 and TRBJ2-5; possibly TRBD2 for D (6 bases). Looked up from germline, CDR1 is SGHAT and CDR2 is FQDESV (reference sequence). The CDR3 extends over 13 amino acids. The germline V and J ends were trimmed by 5 bases and 2 bases, with 9 bases remaining between them. CDR3 protein: CASSHLAQETQYF. The CDR3 DNA is TGTGCCAGCAGCCACCTAGCGCAAGAGACCCAGTACTTC.

The V call is TRBV4-3, the J call TRBJ2-7; 9 positions match TRBD2. Germline V lookup: CDR1 LGHNA, CDR2 YSLEER. The CDR3 is 16 residues long. The V and J ends lost 0 bases and 2 bases, in that order; junction bases with no gene match: 5. In DNA form, the CDR3 reads TGCGCCAGCAGCCAAGATAGGCGGGAGGGAGCCTACGAGCAGTACTTC. This translates into CASSQDRREGAYEQYF.

The rearrangement links TRBV5-8 to TRBJ2-7; D unclear. In germline, CDR1 is SGHTS, CDR2 YDEGEE. CDR3 length: 13 residues. V dropped 7 bases and J dropped 3 bases, with 14 bases sitting between them. This chain's CDR3 is CASSRNINYEQYF. The CDR3 DNA reads as TGTGCCAGCTCCCGAAACATAAACTACGAGCAGTACTTC. Complete variable domain (other parts from reference TRBV5-8 and TRBJ2-7): EAGVTQSPTHLIKTRGQQATLRCSPISGHTSVYWYQQALGLGLQFLLWYDEGEERNRGNFPPRFSGRQFPNYSSELNVNALELEDSALYLCASSRNINYEQYFGPGTRLTVT.

The chain links TRBV20-1 to TRBJ1-6; D perhaps matches TRBD1 (6 bases). Germline CDR1 is DFQATT and CDR2 is SNEGSKA (reference sequence). The CDR3 runs to 14 residues. V gave up 3 bases and J gave up 3 bases, with 9 bases separating them. The CDR3 region is CSARGGLYNSPLHF. DNA for the CDR3: TGCAGTGCTAGGGGGGGGCTCTATAATTCACCCCTCCACTTT.

This clonotype has only a few counts. This chain connects TRBV7-2 to TRBJ1-2; no clear D. In germline, CDR1 is SGHTA, CDR2 FQGNSA. The CDR3 totals 13 residues. The V gene lost 4 bases and the J gene lost 0 bases, with 6 bases spanning the gap. CDR3 region: CASSSSPNYGYTF. In DNA, the CDR3 is TGTGCCAGCAGCTCAAGTCCTAACTATGGCTACACCTTC.

This chain connects TRBV24-1 to TRBJ2-5; 9 bases are a match to TRBD2. The CDR3 length is 14 residues. Per the germline V gene, CDR1 is KGHDR and CDR2 is SFDVKD. With 3 bases clipped from V and 4 bases from J, the junction kept 2 bases outside the gene matches. The CDR3 here is CATSDDSGRETQYF. The CDR3 DNA sequence: TGTGCCACCAGTGATGATAGCGGGAGAGAGACCCAGTACTTC.

This clonotype has only a few counts. The gene calls are TRBV10-1 and TRBJ1-5, with D tentatively TRBD1 (5 bases). With 2 bases removed from V and 9 bases from J, the gap between germline ends came to 11 bases. The CDR3 covers 13 residues. The germline V gene has CDR1 WNHNN and CDR2 SYGVQD (reference sequence). CDR3: CASSEDPGSPQHF. For the CDR3, the DNA is TGCGCCAGCAGTGAGGATCCAGGGTCGCCCCAGCATTTT.

This clonotype was detected a few times. J is TRBJ2-7 and V is TRBV6-5, with a weak D call TRBD1 (6 bases). Germline V gene sequence: CDR1 MNHEY, CDR2 SVGAGI. The CDR3 has 12 amino acids. V lost 2 bases, J lost 5 bases, and 7 bases lay in between. CDR3 nucleotide sequence: TGTGCCAGCAGTTACGAGGGGGACGAGCAGTACTTC. It translates to CASSYEGDEQYF.

This clonotype was observed many times. The chain couples TRBV5-1 to TRBJ1-1; 11 bases match TRBD1. Germline CDR1 and CDR2: SGHRS and YFSETQ. The CDR3 consists of 13 residues. V trimming: 6 bases; J trimming: 8 bases; junction bases outside the gene matches: 6. CDR3 bases: TGCGCCAGCACGACTGGACAGGGGGCGGAAGCTTTCTTT. Translating it yields CASTTGQGAEAFF.

This clonotype appeared a few times. This rearrangement joins TRBV24-1 to TRBJ1-3, with TRBD1 matching 7 bases. The CDR3 runs to 14 residues. J was trimmed by 4 bases and V by 6 bases; bases with no gene match: 5. Germline CDR1 KGHDR, CDR2 SFDVKD. CDR3: CATSKGGEGNTIYF. In nucleotides, the CDR3 is TGTGCCACCAGTAAAGGGGGCGAGGGAAACACCATATATTTT.

This clonotype appeared a few times. This chain joins TRBV7-8 and TRBJ2-7; the D gene is possibly TRBD1 (5 bases). Trimming shortened V by 5 bases and J by 3 bases, and 11 bases separated the two germline ends. This CDR3 is 13 amino acids long. CDR1 is SGHVS and CDR2 is FQNEAQ in the germline V gene. This CDR3 is CASSPPRVYEQYF. The CDR3 DNA is TGTGCCAGCAGCCCACCCAGGGTCTACGAGCAGTACTTC.

In its sample, this clonotype was seen a few times. The V gene is TRBV5-1, the J gene TRBJ1-1, with D possibly TRBD1 on 6 matching bases. V shed 3 bases and J shed 3 bases, with 9 bases lying between them. Germline loops: CDR1 SGHRS, CDR2 YFSETQ. This CDR3 has 13 amino acids. CDR3 loop: CASSSNRDTEAFF. The CDR3 DNA sequence: TGCGCCAGCAGCTCGAACAGGGACACTGAAGCTTTCTTT.

V usage is TRBV4-2 and J usage is TRBJ2-7, with 8 bases identical to TRBD1. The V and J ends lost 0 bases and 4 bases, in that order; junction bases with no gene match: 5. CDR1 and CDR2 (germline): LGHNA, YNFKEQ. CDR3 length: 15 amino acids. CDR3 amino acids: CASSQEDRVPYEQYF. The CDR3 region has the DNA TGTGCCAGCAGCCAAGAGGACAGGGTACCTTACGAGCAGTACTTC.

In this sample, this clonotype turned up a few times. The gene calls are TRBV27 and TRBJ2-7, with D possibly matching TRBD1 (6 bases). This CDR3 is built from 13 residues. V was trimmed by 3 bases and J by 4 bases, leaving 10 bases between them. In germline, CDR1 is MNHEY, CDR2 SMNVEV (reference sequence). The CDR3 DNA sequence: TGTGCCAGCAGTTTTAGGGGGAAGTACGAGCAGTACTTC. This codes for CASSFRGKYEQYF.

This chain uses TRBV20-1 with TRBJ1-2, with 8 positions matching TRBD1. CDR1 is DFQATT and CDR2 is SNEGSKA in the germline V gene (reference sequence). This CDR3 has 16 residues. V dropped 1 base and J dropped 3; count of bases not matched to a gene: 10. In DNA form, the CDR3 reads TGCAGTGCTAGAGGGCAGGGGGCTGTCTGGCACTATGGCTACACCTTC. It yields the protein CSARGQGAVWHYGYTF.

The chain has TRBV7-2 and TRBJ2-7, with TRBD1 identical over 9 bases. Looked up from germline, CDR1 is SGHTA and CDR2 is FQGNSA. CDR3 length: 15 residues. V lost 5 bases and J lost 5; bases outside the gene matches: 10. CDR3 sequence: CASSVQGQGINEQYF. The CDR3 DNA reads as TGTGCCAGCAGCGTCCAAGGACAGGGGATAAACGAGCAGTACTTC.